One sample yielded the 23 T cell receptor beta chains listed below, sequenced in a study of blood T cells in healthy people across ages. Together with a sample-barcoded 5' primer, a J-beta primer mix was included in a second PCR lasting about 7 to 11 cycles. Each CDR3 protein gets one entry after TCRdb re-called the 5' RACE reads with MiXCR. The table shows roughly 1.5 million distinct CDR3 sequences, with about 42% occurring only once. The sample consisted of blood. The receptors were gathered from a woman between 18 and 30 years old in good health.

This chain uses TRBV4-3 with TRBJ2-7; weak D call: TRBD1 (5 bases). CDR1 LGHNA and CDR2 YSLEER come from the germline V gene. This CDR3 region has 15 residues. V was pared by 0 bases and J by 2 bases, with 11 bases between. DNA for the CDR3: TGCGCCAGCAGCCAAGATCTGGGGCTTACCTACGAGCAGTACTTC. This translates into CASSQDLGLTYEQYF.

This clonotype was detected only a few times. This chain uses TRBV10-3 with TRBJ1-2, with a tentative D call TRBD1 (5 bases). Germline loops: CDR1 ENHRY, CDR2 SYGVKD. V shed 6 bases and J shed 1 base, with 12 bases lying between them. This CDR3 is built from 14 residues. CDR3 sequence reads: CAIRDLGGNYGYTF. As DNA, the CDR3 is TGTGCCATCAGGGACCTTGGGGGTAACTATGGCTACACCTTC.

The genes are TRBV2 and TRBJ2-1, with TRBD1 as a possible D gene (5 bases). CDR3 length equals 15 residues. Trimming left V 3 bases short and J 8 bases short, with 17 bases between. The germline gives CDR1 SNHLY, CDR2 FYNNEI. The CDR3 DNA is TGTGCCAGCAGTGAGGGCAGGGCTACAATTGATGAGCAGTTCTTC. Encoded protein: CASSEGRATIDEQFF.

The J gene is TRBJ1-2, the V gene TRBV7-9; 7 bases are shared with TRBD1. V lost 6 bases, J lost 5 bases, and 15 bases stayed unmatched. Germline CDR1 SEHNR, CDR2 FQNEAQ (reference sequence). The CDR3 length is 16 residues. CDR3 protein: CASSRQGMDAAYGYTF. The CDR3 nucleotides are TGTGCCAGCAGTCGACAGGGAATGGACGCAGCATATGGCTACACCTTC.

This clonotype appeared a few times. This chain joins TRBV27 and TRBJ2-5; possibly TRBD1 for D (6 bases). The DNA end favors TRBJ2-7, so the J call may be wrong. From germline, CDR1 is MNHEY and CDR2 SMNVEV (reference sequence). The CDR3 is 15 residues long. The CDR3 DNA reads as TGTGCCAGCAGTGAAGCCGGGCAGGGGTTATACGAGCAGTACTTC. Amino acid sequence: CASSEAGQGLYEQYF.

The chain combines TRBV2 with TRBJ1-3; D ambiguous. With 4 bases removed from V and 0 bases from J, the gap between germline ends came to 16 bases. CDR3 length: 17 residues. Germline CDR1 reads SNHLY; CDR2 reads FYNNEI. CDR3 protein: CASSGGRLLSSGNTIYF. In DNA, the CDR3 is TGTGCCAGCAGTGGGGGAAGACTATTGAGCTCTGGAAACACCATATATTTT.

This chain uses TRBV7-2 with TRBJ1-5, with TRBD1 matching over 8 bases. CDR3 length equals 16 residues. The V segment lost 5 bases and the J segment 4 bases; nucleotides outside the gene matches: 10. Germline CDR1 is SGHTA and CDR2 is FQGNSA. The CDR3 spells CASSPGVGQVNQPQHF. In nucleotides, the CDR3 is TGTGCCAGCAGCCCAGGTGTGGGACAGGTTAATCAGCCCCAGCATTTT.

J is TRBJ2-2 and V is TRBV12-3 or TRBV12-4, with unresolved D. V was clipped by 3 bases and J by 5 bases, with 7 bases between them. The CDR3 runs 13 residues. The CDR3 region is CASSFWGTGELFF. DNA for the CDR3: TGTGCCAGCAGTTTTTGGGGAACCGGGGAGCTGTTTTTT.

This chain uses TRBV21-1 with TRBJ2-7; the table's D call TRBD2 went unverified against the DNA. TRBV21-1 is a pseudogene segment. The CDR3 covers 17 residues. The CDR3 loop reads CASSKEGGRRAYNEQYF. The CDR3 DNA is TGTGCCAGCAGCAAAGAAGGTGGGAGACGGGCCTACAATGAGCAGTACTTC.

Only a few counts were recorded for this clonotype. The chain links TRBV6-2 or TRBV6-3 to TRBJ1-5; D might be TRBD1 (5 bases). The CDR3 consists of 18 residues. The germline gives CDR1 MNHEY, CDR2 SVGEGT. The ends were cut back, 2 bases at V and 4 bases at J, with 21 bases in the middle. CDR3 region: CASSYREGQGQRNQPQHF. Here the CDR3 DNA reads TGTGCCAGCAGTTACCGTGAGGGGCAGGGCCAAAGGAATCAGCCCCAGCATTTT.

The chain uses TRBV2 and TRBJ2-3, with TRBD1 matching 7 bases. Germline CDR1 reads SNHLY; CDR2 reads FYNNEI. Germline trimming cut 5 bases from V and 0 bases from J; bases unmatched to any gene: 2. The CDR3 runs to 14 residues. The CDR3 is CASSKGQSTDTQYF. CDR3 in DNA: TGTGCCAGCAGTAAGGGACAGAGCACAGATACGCAGTATTTT. Together with reference TRBV2 and TRBJ2-3, the CDR3 gives the full variable domain: EPEVTQTPSHQVTQMGQEVILRCVPISNHLYFYWYRQILGQKVEFLVSFYNNEISEKSEIFDDQFSVERPDGSNFTLKIRSTKLEDSAMYFCASSKGQSTDTQYFGPGTRLTVL.

This clonotype was observed a few times. This chain uses TRBV12-3 or TRBV12-4 with TRBJ2-1; the match to TRBD2 covers 8 bases. The CDR3 covers 15 residues. Germline trimming cut 5 bases from V and 3 bases from J; bases unmatched to any gene: 6. The CDR3 DNA reads TGTGCCAGCAGTCAGACTAGCGCCATCTACAATGAGCAGTTCTTC. Protein sequence: CASSQTSAIYNEQFF.

This chain uses TRBV20-1 with TRBJ2-7; D unclear. The CDR3 sequence is 12 residues long. Germline-derived CDR1 and CDR2 are DFQATT and SNEGSKA (reference sequence). Between the trimmed V and J ends, which lost 6 bases and 0 bases, there was a span of 9 bases. CDR3 DNA: TGCAGTGCCGACATTAGCTCCTACGAGCAGTACTTC. It translates to CSADISSYEQYF.

The genes are TRBV5-1 and TRBJ1-2, with D possibly TRBD1 on 5 matching bases. This CDR3 region has 15 residues. Between the trimmed V and J ends, which lost 4 bases and 2 bases, there was a span of 15 bases. Germline V gives CDR1 SGHRS, CDR2 YFSETQ. The CDR3 DNA reads TGCGCCAGCAGCCCGGGGACTTATGGGAACTATGGCTACACCTTC. It is translated as CASSPGTYGNYGYTF.

J is TRBJ2-1 and V is TRBV27; D possibly corresponds to TRBD1 (6 bases). CDR3 size: 14 residues. V shed 4 bases and J shed 7 bases, with 14 bases lying between them. The germline V gene encodes CDR1 MNHEY and CDR2 SMNVEV (reference sequence). The CDR3 here is CASSWGQGRNEQFF. The CDR3 nucleotides are TGTGCCAGCAGTTGGGGGCAGGGTCGGAATGAGCAGTTCTTC.

The chain employs TRBV20-1 and TRBJ2-5; D gene ambiguous. The end of the DNA is better explained by TRBJ2-7, so the J call may be wrong. The germline V gene encodes CDR1 DFQATT and CDR2 SNEGSKA (reference sequence). The CDR3 runs to 13 residues. CDR3 in amino acids: CSARRYSPYEQYF. CDR3 in DNA: TGCAGTGCTAGAAGATATTCTCCCTACGAGCAGTACTTC.

The V and J genes are TRBV7-2 and TRBJ2-3, with D possibly matching TRBD2 (6 bases). In germline, CDR1 is SGHTA, CDR2 FQGNSA. Between the trimmed V and J ends, which lost 1 base and 0 bases, there was a span of 14 bases. This CDR3 spans 17 amino acids. The CDR3 nucleotides read TGTGCCAGCAGCTTAGGCTACTACGCGGGGAGCACAGATACGCAGTATTTT. It codes for CASSLGYYAGSTDTQYF.

The chain links TRBV2 to TRBJ2-3, with D perhaps matching TRBD1 (5 bases). The CDR3 has 14 amino acids. Germline V CDR1 and CDR2: SNHLY, FYNNEI. Deletions cut 4 bases from V and 4 bases from J, with 12 bases between. The DNA for the CDR3 is TGTGCCAGCAGTGGTCTGCAGGGCCCAGATACGCAGTATTTT. Protein sequence: CASSGLQGPDTQYF.

The genes are TRBV9 and TRBJ1-4; D not resolved. The CDR3 spans 13 residues. The germline CDR1 and CDR2 sequences are SGDLS and YYNGEE. With 3 bases removed from V and 8 bases from J, the gap between germline ends came to 11 bases. The CDR3 region is CASSAPGSEKLFF. CDR3 nucleotides: TGTGCCAGCAGCGCCCCAGGCTCCGAAAAACTGTTTTTT.

This clonotype was picked up a small number of times. V gene TRBV4-3 combines with J gene TRBJ1-6; D unresolved. V was trimmed by 0 bases and J by 9 bases, leaving 9 bases between them. CDR3 length equals 14 residues. Germline V gives CDR1 LGHNA, CDR2 YSLEER. DNA for the CDR3: TGCGCCAGCAGCCAAGATACATATGGTTCACCCCTCCACTTT. Translated, it gives CASSQDTYGSPLHF.

The chain joins TRBV20-1 to TRBJ2-4, with no clear D. Germline-derived CDR1 and CDR2 are DFQATT and SNEGSKA (reference sequence). Between the trimmed V and J ends, which lost 3 bases and 14 bases, there was a span of 20 bases. The CDR3 length is 13 residues. The CDR3 DNA sequence: TGCAGTGCTAGGAATGGGGTGACTCCAGGCAAGTACTTC. Protein sequence: CSARNGVTPGKYF.

This clonotype has only a few counts. The chain recombines TRBV21-1 with TRBJ2-5; no DNA check was done on the table's D call, TRBD1. TRBJ2-7 explains the end of the DNA better; the J call may be wrong. TRBV21-1 is tagged as a pseudogene. The CDR3 loop spans 17 amino acids. CDR3 bases: TGTGCCAGCAGCAAAAAGAGTGGGACGGCAGGGGATTACGAGCAGTACTTC. Its translation is CASSKKSGTAGDYEQYF.

The chain recombines TRBV12-3 or TRBV12-4 with TRBJ1-2; tentative D call: TRBD1 (5 bases). V dropped 5 bases and J dropped 6 bases, with 13 bases sitting between them. This CDR3 comprises 13 residues. CDR3 sequence (DNA): TGTGCCAGCAGTCCGGGGACGCCACATGGCTACACCTTC. Residues: CASSPGTPHGYTF.